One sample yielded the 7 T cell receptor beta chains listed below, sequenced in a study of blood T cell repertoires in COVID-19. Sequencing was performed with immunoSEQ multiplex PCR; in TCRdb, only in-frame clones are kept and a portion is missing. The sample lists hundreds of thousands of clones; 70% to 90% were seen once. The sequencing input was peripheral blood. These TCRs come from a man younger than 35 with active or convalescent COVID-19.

The CDR3 is CASTSNSRFNEKLFF. In DNA form, the CDR3 reads TGTGCCAGCACCTCAAACAGCCGTTTTAATGAAAAACTGTTTTTT. V is TRBV5-6 and J is TRBJ1-4, with D unresolved. The germline gives CDR1 SGHDT, CDR2 YYEEEE. The CDR3 has 15 residues. With 6 bases removed from V and 4 bases from J, the gap between germline ends came to 16 bases.

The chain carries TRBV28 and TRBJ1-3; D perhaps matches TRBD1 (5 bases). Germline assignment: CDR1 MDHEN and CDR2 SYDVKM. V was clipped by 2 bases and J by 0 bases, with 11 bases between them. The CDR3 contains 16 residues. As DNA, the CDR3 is TGTGCCAGCAGTTTAGGGGGACTAAGCTCTGGAAACACCATATATTTT. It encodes CASSLGGLSSGNTIYF.

CDR3 nucleotides: TGCGCCAGCAGGGACAGTCCCAGTTACGGCTACACCTTC. It translates to CASRDSPSYGYTF. The chain combines TRBV4-3 with TRBJ1-2; weak D call: TRBD1 (6 bases). V dropped 6 bases and J dropped 8 bases, with 16 bases sitting between them. Germline assignment: CDR1 LGHNA and CDR2 YSLEER. The CDR3 consists of 13 residues.

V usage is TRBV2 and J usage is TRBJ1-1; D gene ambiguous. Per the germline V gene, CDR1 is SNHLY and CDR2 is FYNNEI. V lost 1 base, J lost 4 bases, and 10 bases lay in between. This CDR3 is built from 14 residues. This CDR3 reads CASSEGGRGTEAFF. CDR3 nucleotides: TGTGCCAGCAGTGAAGGAGGGAGAGGCACTGAAGCTTTCTTT.

The CDR3 DNA reads TGTGCCTGGAGCCACAGGGGGCCTGAAGCTTTCTTT. Its protein product is CAWSHRGPEAFF. The gene calls are TRBV30 and TRBJ1-1; 9 nucleotides match TRBD1. The length of the CDR3 is 12 residues. Germline CDR1 is GTSNPN and CDR2 is SVGIG (reference sequence). V gave up 3 bases and J gave up 6 bases; unmatched junction bases: 2.

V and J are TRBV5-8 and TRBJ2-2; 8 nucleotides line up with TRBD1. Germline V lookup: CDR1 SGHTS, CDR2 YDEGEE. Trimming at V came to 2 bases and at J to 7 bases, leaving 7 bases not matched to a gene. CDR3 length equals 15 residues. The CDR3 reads CASSFLRGRIGELFF. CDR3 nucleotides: TGTGCCAGCAGCTTCCTCAGGGGGCGCATCGGGGAGCTGTTTTTT.

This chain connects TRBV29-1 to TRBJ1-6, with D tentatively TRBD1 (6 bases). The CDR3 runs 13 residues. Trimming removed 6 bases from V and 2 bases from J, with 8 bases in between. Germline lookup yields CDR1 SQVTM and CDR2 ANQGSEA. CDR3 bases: TGCAGCGTGCAGGGGACCTATAATTCACCCCTCCACTTT. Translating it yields CSVQGTYNSPLHF.